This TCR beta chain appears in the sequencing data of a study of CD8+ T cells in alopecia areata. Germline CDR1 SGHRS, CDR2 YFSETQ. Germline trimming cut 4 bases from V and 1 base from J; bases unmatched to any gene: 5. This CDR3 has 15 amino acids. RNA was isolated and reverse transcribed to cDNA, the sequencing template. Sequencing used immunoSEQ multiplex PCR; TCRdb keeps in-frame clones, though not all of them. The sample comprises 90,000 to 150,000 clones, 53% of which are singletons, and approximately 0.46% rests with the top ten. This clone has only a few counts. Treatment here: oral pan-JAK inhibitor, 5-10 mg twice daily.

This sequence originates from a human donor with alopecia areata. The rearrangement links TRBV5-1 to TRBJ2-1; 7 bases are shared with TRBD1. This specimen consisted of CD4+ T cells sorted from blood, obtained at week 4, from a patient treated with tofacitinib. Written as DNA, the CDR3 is TGCGCCAGCAGCGCCACAGGGGCATCCTACAATGAGCAGTTCTTC. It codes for CASSATGASYNEQFF.